The 13 T cell receptor beta chains below come from one sample, sequenced in a study of T cell responses to AZD1222 COVID-19 vaccine. Using immunoSEQ multiplex PCR, the repertoire was profiled, and TCRdb retains in-frame clones only, with some absent. The profile shows approximately 25,000 clones, about 92% of them singletons. Sequenced material: peripheral blood, taken 28 days after the second AZD1222 dose. These receptors all stem from an adult who received the AZD1222 COVID-19 vaccine.

V is TRBV6-2 or TRBV6-3 and J is TRBJ2-5; D call uncertain. The CDR3 sequence is 12 residues long. V lost 2 bases and J 6 bases, leaving 7 bases between the germline ends. Germline V lookup: CDR1 MNHEY, CDR2 SVGEGT. CDR3: CASSYERQTQYF. DNA for the CDR3: TGTGCCAGCAGTTACGAGCGTCAGACCCAGTACTTC.

This clone is a singleton in its sample. The rearrangement links TRBV28 to TRBJ2-1; the D is unclear. The CDR3 is made up of 14 amino acids. Germline-derived CDR1 and CDR2 are MDHEN and SYDVKM. With 1 base removed from V and 4 bases from J, the gap between germline ends came to 8 bases. Here the CDR3 DNA reads TGTGCCAGCAGTTTATCTCTGGAGTACAATGAGCAGTTCTTC. Amino acid sequence: CASSLSLEYNEQFF.

The V and J genes are TRBV28 and TRBJ1-3; D is unresolved. Trimming took 2 bases from V and 0 from J, leaving 8 bases between them. This CDR3 has 15 amino acids. CDR1 is MDHEN and CDR2 is SYDVKM in the germline V gene. CDR3 sequence (DNA): TGTGCCAGCAGTTTACGAGGTAACTCTGGAAACACCATATATTTT. Translation gives CASSLRGNSGNTIYF.

As for this clone: Other nucleotide sequences in the sample specify the same CDR3. This chain uses TRBV21-1 with TRBJ1-2; the DNA was not used to check the table's D call, TRBD1. TRBV21-1 is a pseudogene. This CDR3 comprises 17 residues. Here the CDR3 DNA reads TGTGCCAGCAGCAAAGAGGAGGGACAGACCCCTGGCTATGGCTACACCTTC. Translating gives CASSKEEGQTPGYGYTF.

This chain links TRBV6-4 with TRBJ1-4; the match to TRBD1 covers 7 bases. Germline V gives CDR1 MRHNA, CDR2 SNTAGT. CDR3 length equals 15 residues. The J segment lost 3 bases and the V segment lost 6 bases, leaving 7 bases of the junction unmatched. Here the CDR3 DNA reads TGTGCCAGCAGCCCTCGACAGGGACCTAATGAAAAACTGTTTTTT. It specifies CASSPRQGPNEKLFF.

The V gene is TRBV27, the J gene TRBJ1-2, with D possibly TRBD1 on 6 matching bases. Germline V gene lookup returns CDR1 MNHEY and CDR2 SMNVEV (reference sequence). Trimming took off 1 base at V and 6 bases at J, with 12 bases between the two ends. This CDR3 comprises 14 residues. CDR3 loop: CASSLYGGRNGYTF. Written as DNA, the CDR3 is TGTGCCAGCAGTTTATACGGGGGGCGCAATGGCTACACCTTC.

The CDR3 protein is CASSWQGLTDTQYF. The CDR3 DNA is TGCGCCAGCAGCTGGCAGGGGTTAACAGATACGCAGTATTTT. The chain is built from TRBV5-1 and TRBJ2-3; TRBD1 is a possible D gene (6 bases). The CDR3 extends over 14 amino acids. V dropped 3 bases and J dropped 3 bases, with 11 bases sitting between them. Germline values: CDR1 SGHRS, CDR2 YFSETQ.

The J gene is TRBJ1-1, the V gene TRBV18; no clear D. The CDR3 sequence is 18 residues long. Trimming took off 3 bases at V and 1 base at J, with 21 bases between the two ends. The germline gives CDR1 KGHSH, CDR2 LQKENI. CDR3 in DNA: TGTGCCAGCTCACCCTTCCCGGGAGAAGGGAAAGGGAACACTGAAGCTTTCTTT. Protein: CASSPFPGEGKGNTEAFF. The full variable domain, its missing parts supplied by reference TRBV18 and TRBJ1-1, is NAGVMQNPRHLVRRRGQEARLRCSPMKGHSHVYWYRQLPEEGLKFMVYLQKENIIDESGMPKERFSAEFPKEGPSILRIQQVVRGDSAAYFCASSPFPGEGKGNTEAFFGQGTRLTVV.

V is TRBV27 and J is TRBJ1-4; 7 bases line up with TRBD1. The ends lost 5 bases at V and 0 bases at J; junction bases unmatched: 3. The CDR3 has 15 amino acids. Germline CDR1 reads MNHEY; CDR2 reads SMNVEV (reference sequence). The CDR3 region is CASSVDRATNEKLFF. CDR3 bases: TGTGCCAGCAGTGTCGACAGGGCAACTAATGAAAAACTGTTTTTT.

The chain is built from TRBV9 and TRBJ2-7; D possibly corresponds to TRBD2 (5 bases). The germline V gene encodes CDR1 SGDLS and CDR2 YYNGEE. This CDR3 is built from 15 residues. Trimming took 2 bases from V and 4 from J, leaving 16 bases between them. The DNA for the CDR3 is TGTGCCAGCAGCGTGGCATCCGGAGGTGGGTACGAGCAGTACTTC. Translating it yields CASSVASGGGYEQYF.

The gene calls are TRBV5-7 and TRBJ1-5; D is perhaps TRBD1 (5 bases). TRBV5-7 is flagged as an ORF with uncertain function. V was shortened by 1 base and J by 0 bases, with 17 bases between the two germline ends. There are 18 residues in the CDR3. The CDR3 is CASSLTSRTLHSNQPQHF. The DNA of the CDR3 is TGTGCCAGCAGCTTGACCTCCCGGACACTTCATAGCAATCAGCCCCAGCATTTT.

The chain carries TRBV27 and TRBJ1-5; 11 bases agree with TRBD1. Germline V gene data show CDR1 as MNHEY and CDR2 as SMNVEV (reference sequence). The CDR3 contains 15 residues. The junction had 7 bases not matched to a gene; V was cut back by 6 bases and J by 6 bases. The CDR3 loop is CASRSGQGAGQPQHF. The CDR3 coding sequence is TGTGCCAGCAGGTCCGGACAGGGGGCGGGTCAGCCCCAGCATTTT.

The V call is TRBV11-2, the J call TRBJ2-7; 7 bases are shared with TRBD2. V was clipped by 5 bases and J by 2 bases; unmatched bases: 18. Germline V gene data show CDR1 as SGHAT and CDR2 as FQNNGV. The CDR3 loop spans 18 amino acids. As DNA, the CDR3 is TGTGCCAGCAGCGTACGAGCCCAGGGACTACTGAAACCCTACGAGCAGTACTTC. As protein: CASSVRAQGLLKPYEQYF. The whole variable domain, filled in from reference TRBV11-2 and TRBJ2-7, reads EAGVAQSPRYKIIEKRQSVAFWCNPISGHATLYWYQQILGQGPKLLIQFQNNGVVDDSQLPKDRFSAERLKGVDSTLKIQPAKLEDSAVYLCASSVRAQGLLKPYEQYFGPGTRLTVT.